This T cell receptor (beta chain) is drawn from a study of T cell responses to AZD1222 COVID-19 vaccine. Study in general: Pooling covered second doses at about 4 or about 12 weeks.

Generated by immunoSEQ multiplex PCR, the TCRdb table keeps only in-frame clones and is missing some. The table has just under 95,000 clones, roughly 88% seen once; the top ten hold roughly 13%. Overall study results and limits: Once two AZD1222 doses were given, Spike-specific TCR breadth and depth went up. Donors were chiefly white British, with a greater number of females, and clonal diversity was perhaps underestimated.

The germline CDR1 and CDR2 sequences are LGHDT and YNNKEL (reference sequence). V was shortened by 1 base and J by 5 bases, with 11 bases between the two germline ends. This CDR3 region has 14 residues. In the case of this clone: Its target is unknown.

V usage is TRBV3-1 (or the pseudogene TRBV3-2) and J usage is TRBJ2-5; possible D gene TRBD2, 5 bases. This TCR was sampled from an adult in good health. This material consisted of peripheral blood, taken on day 0 of AZD1222 vaccination. DNA for the CDR3: TGTGCCAGCAGCCAAGGGTCTAGCATTGAGACCCAGTACTTC. Residues: CASSQGSSIETQYF.